This T cell receptor (beta chain) comes out of a study of blood T cell repertoires in COVID-19. The V end was cut by 2 bases, the J end by 1 base, with 11 bases between. Looked up from germline, CDR1 is PRHDT and CDR2 is FYEKMQ (reference sequence). This CDR3 spans 15 amino acids. In the authors' methods: Reference gene primer amplification in the assay estimated nucleated cell counts. Profiling relied on immunoSEQ multiplex PCR, and the TCRdb table lists in-frame clones only, not all of them. Clone size and the V and J calls come from that table; the DNA yielded D and trimming. The repertoire includes 350,000 or so clones, around 88% of them detected once, and 3% sits in the top ten.

This chain links TRBV13 with TRBJ1-1, with D perhaps matching TRBD1 (5 bases). Sequences were obtained from peripheral blood. The TCR was taken from a young man with active or convalescent COVID-19. The chain's CDR3 is CASSLYKGSNTEAFF. The CDR3 DNA reads TGTGCCAGCAGCTTATATAAGGGGTCGAACACTGAAGCTTTCTTT.